Here is one T cell receptor (beta chain) with its context. The sample is drawn from a study of blood T cell repertoires in COVID-19. Across the study: The origin of the acute and convalescent COVID-19 samples was the United States, Italy and Spain.

Per the authors' pipeline: How many nucleated cells were present was estimated from reference gene primer amplification. Method: immunoSEQ multiplex PCR; TCRdb's copy keeps in-frame clones and lacks some. That table gives V, J and clone size, and the DNA gave D and trimming. Among under 150,000 clones listed, around 82% were seen once. The CDR3 consists of 14 residues. Germline lookup yields CDR1 SGHNT and CDR2 YYREEE (reference sequence). V was trimmed by 4 bases and J by 5 bases, leaving 16 bases between them. This sequence joins TRBV5-4 and TRBJ2-7; TRBD2 might be the D (5 bases). This receptor was obtained from a man aged 55-75 years with acute or convalescent COVID-19. The sequencing input was peripheral blood. CDR3 amino acids: CASSPGPRVHEQYF. DNA of the CDR3: TGTGCCAGCAGCCCCGGGCCGAGGGTCCACGAGCAGTACTTC.